What follows describes a single TCR beta chain. Its antigen remains undetermined. Base qualities were left out, and no much larger clone turns up one base away. The CDR1 and CDR2 encoded by the germline V gene are WSHSY and SAAADI. Trimming removed 4 bases from V and 2 bases from J, leaving 6 bases between the germline ends. CDR3 length: 13 amino acids, cysteine to phenylalanine. Kept here is only the CDR3 DNA, which spans 39 bases and is read in frame from base 1. The data belong to a study of control samples from healthy donors and cancer patients (dated by TCRdb to the early 2020s). The receptor library was made with the immunoSEQ multiplex PCR assay. Sourced from immuneACCESS, this table was stored by TCRdb with only in-frame sequences that have V and J called. A share of the clones is absent; for the studies checked, an unresolved V gene accounts for under half, and the remainder has no known explanation. This sample has around 93,000 clones in its table, and roughly 92% of those were observed once. The top ten clones comprise approximately 3% of the sample.

The V and J genes are TRBV10-2 and TRBJ1-3; too little of a D gene remains to name it. What was sequenced was blood. This TCR was sampled from a human donor in good health. The donor label of this sample is uncertain. The sequenced DNA is TGCGCCAGCAGTGCGCAGCCTGGAAACACCATATATTTT. It encodes CASSAQPGNTIYF.